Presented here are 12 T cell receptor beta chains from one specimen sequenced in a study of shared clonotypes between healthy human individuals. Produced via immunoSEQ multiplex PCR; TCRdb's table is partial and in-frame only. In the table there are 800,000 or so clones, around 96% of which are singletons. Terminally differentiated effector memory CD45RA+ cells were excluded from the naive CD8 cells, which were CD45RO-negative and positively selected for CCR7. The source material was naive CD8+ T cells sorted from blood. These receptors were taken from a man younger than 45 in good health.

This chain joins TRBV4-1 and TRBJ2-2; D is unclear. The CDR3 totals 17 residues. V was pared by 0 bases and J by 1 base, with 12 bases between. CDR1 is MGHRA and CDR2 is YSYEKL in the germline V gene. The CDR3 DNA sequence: TGCGCCAGCAGCCAAGAGCACTCGACGATGAACACCGGGGAGCTGTTTTTT. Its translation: CASSQEHSTMNTGELFF.

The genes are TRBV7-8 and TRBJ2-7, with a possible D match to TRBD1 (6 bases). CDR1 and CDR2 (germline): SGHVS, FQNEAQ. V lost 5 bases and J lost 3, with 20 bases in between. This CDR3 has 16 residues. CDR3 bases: TGTGCCAGCAGCCCCTCAGGGGCCAGAGGAAGCTACGAGCAGTACTTC. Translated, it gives CASSPSGARGSYEQYF.

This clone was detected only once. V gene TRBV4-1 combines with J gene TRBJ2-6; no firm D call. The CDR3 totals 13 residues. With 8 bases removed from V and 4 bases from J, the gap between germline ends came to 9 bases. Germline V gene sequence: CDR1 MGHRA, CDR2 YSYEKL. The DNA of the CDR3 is TGCGCCAGCGCCGCCTTGGGGGCCAACGTCCTGACTTTC. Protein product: CASAALGANVLTF.

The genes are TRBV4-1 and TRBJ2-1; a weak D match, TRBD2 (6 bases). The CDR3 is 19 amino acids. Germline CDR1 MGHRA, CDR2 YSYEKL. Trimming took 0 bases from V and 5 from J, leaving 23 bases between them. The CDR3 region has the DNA TGCGCCAGCAGCCAAGAGCGCGCCACTAGCCTTAGAGGGGACAATGAGCAGTTCTTC. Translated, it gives CASSQERATSLRGDNEQFF.

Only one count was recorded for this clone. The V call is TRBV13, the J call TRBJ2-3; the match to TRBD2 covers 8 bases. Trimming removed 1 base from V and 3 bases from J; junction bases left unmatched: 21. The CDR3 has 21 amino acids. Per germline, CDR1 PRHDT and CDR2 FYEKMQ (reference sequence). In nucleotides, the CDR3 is TGTGCCAGCAGCTTAGTTGTTCCGGCAACCCTTGGGACTAGTGTGACAGATACGCAGTATTTT. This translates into CASSLVVPATLGTSVTDTQYF.

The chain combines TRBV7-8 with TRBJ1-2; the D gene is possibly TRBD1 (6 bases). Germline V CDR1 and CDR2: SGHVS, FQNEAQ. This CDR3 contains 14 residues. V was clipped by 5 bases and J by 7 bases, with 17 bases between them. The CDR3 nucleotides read TGTGCCAGCAGCCAAACTGGGGGGGGCGCTGGCTACACCTTC. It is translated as CASSQTGGGAGYTF.

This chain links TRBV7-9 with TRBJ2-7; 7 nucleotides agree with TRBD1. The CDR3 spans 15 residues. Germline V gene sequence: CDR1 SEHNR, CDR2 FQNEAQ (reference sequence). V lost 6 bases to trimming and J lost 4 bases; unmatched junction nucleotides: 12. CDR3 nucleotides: TGTGCCAGCAGTTCAGACAGGGTGCCGTGGTACGAGCAGTACTTC. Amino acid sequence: CASSSDRVPWYEQYF.

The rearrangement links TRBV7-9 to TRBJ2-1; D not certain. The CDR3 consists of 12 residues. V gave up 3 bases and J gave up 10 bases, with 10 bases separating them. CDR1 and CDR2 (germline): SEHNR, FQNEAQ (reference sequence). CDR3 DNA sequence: TGTGCCAGCAGCTTTGGGCAGGCGGAGCAGTTCTTC. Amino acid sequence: CASSFGQAEQFF.

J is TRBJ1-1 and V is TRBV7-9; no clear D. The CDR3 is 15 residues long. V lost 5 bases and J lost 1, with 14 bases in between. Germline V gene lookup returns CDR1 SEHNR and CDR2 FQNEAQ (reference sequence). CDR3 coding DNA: TGTGCCAGCAGCCCCATGGGCAGGAGGAACACTGAAGCTTTCTTT. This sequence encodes CASSPMGRRNTEAFF.

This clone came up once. The CDR3 DNA reads TGCAGCGTTGGGGAAGCGGACTTCACAGATACGCAGTATTTT. Its translation is CSVGEADFTDTQYF. V and J are TRBV29-1 and TRBJ2-3; a weak D match, TRBD2 (5 bases). Germline CDR1 is SQVTM and CDR2 is ANQGSEA. This CDR3 has 14 residues. Trimming pared 4 bases from V and 2 bases from J, leaving 13 bases between.

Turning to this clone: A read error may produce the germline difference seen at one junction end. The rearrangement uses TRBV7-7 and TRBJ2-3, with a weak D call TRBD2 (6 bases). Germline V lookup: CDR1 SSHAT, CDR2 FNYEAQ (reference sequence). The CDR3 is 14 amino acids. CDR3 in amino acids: CASSDSGSTDTQYF. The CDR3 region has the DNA TGTGCTAGCAGCGATAGCGGCAGCACAGATACGCAGTATTTT. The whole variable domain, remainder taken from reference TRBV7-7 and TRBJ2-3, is GAGVSQSPRYKVTKRGQDVTLRCDPISSHATLYWYQQALGQGPEFLTYFNYEAQPDKSGLPSDRFSAERPEGSISTLTIQRTEQRDSAMYRCASSDSGSTDTQYFGPGTRLTVL.

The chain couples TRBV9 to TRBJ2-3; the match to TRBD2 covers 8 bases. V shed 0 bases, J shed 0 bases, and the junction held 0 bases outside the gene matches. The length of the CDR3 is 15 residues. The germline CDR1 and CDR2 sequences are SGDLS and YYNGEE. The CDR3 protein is CASSVGGRSTDTQYF. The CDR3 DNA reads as TGTGCCAGCAGCGTAGGCGGGAGGAGCACAGATACGCAGTATTTT.